This TCR beta chain was observed in a study of blood T cells in healthy people across ages. V lost 0 bases and J lost 2, with 15 bases in between. The CDR3 has 17 residues. Germline V lookup: CDR1 LGHNT, CDR2 FRNRAP. Healthy Caucasians from Russia aged about 6 to 90 served as donors. This clonotype was detected only a few times. A J-beta primer mix and a sample-barcoded 5' primer were used in a second PCR of about 7 to 12 cycles. TCRdb recomputed calls from the 5' RACE reads with MiXCR, one row per CDR3 protein. Of about 940,000 distinct CDR3 sequences detected, around 48% appear once; the ten largest clones hold around an eighth.

This chain connects TRBV12-5 to TRBJ2-3; maybe TRBD2 (5 bases). The receptor comes from a man aged 30 to 45 in good health. The sample consisted of blood. CDR3 coding DNA: TGTGCTAGTGGTTTGGTAACGGGGTCCGCTCTCACAGATACGCAGTATTTT. Its protein is CASGLVTGSALTDTQYF.